The entry below gives a single TCR beta chain sequence along with its context. Its antigen is undetermined. The PCR used 60 Vbeta and 13 Jbeta primers. Only in-frame clones appear in the TCRdb table, and some are missing; sequencing was by immunoSEQ multiplex PCR. The sample has approximately 140,000 clones; 79% are singletons. Trimming pared 1 base from V and 3 bases from J, leaving 5 bases between. Per the germline V gene, CDR1 is SGHKS and CDR2 is YYEKEE (reference sequence). CDR3 length: 13 residues. This specimen belongs to a study of cytomegalovirus exposure and HLA in healthy donors. Study background: A data release that came early held 80 million to 95 million unique TCRs from HLA-typed donors.

Whole-study findings and limits: Specific recognition of CMV antigens was confirmed in vitro for a few chains (all CMV-associated).

The V gene is TRBV5-5, the J gene TRBJ1-5; D uncertain. This clonotype originated in a man aged 45 to 65 in good health and CMV-seropositive. Material for sequencing was PBMCs. The CDR3 sequence: CASSLYNNQPQHF. CDR3 DNA: TGTGCCAGCAGCTTGTACAACAATCAGCCCCAGCATTTT.